This T cell receptor (beta chain) was identified during a study of shared clonotypes between healthy human individuals (dated by TCRdb to about 2020). With respect to the entire study: A few men and a couple of women, aged 18 to 49 years, made up the cohort. For each donor, CD4 naive and CD4 memory were each run on three plates, CD8 naive on two plates, and CD8 memory on one plate. Blood TCR repertoires of about 5 healthy adults were deeply sequenced to estimate repertoire size and the extent of clonotype sharing between individuals. To increase sequencing depth and limit assay-specific biases, TCR repertoire library preparation and sequencing were carried out by different laboratories using diverse techniques. Between about 0.8 and 9 billion PBMCs per donor were obtained by leukapheresis. Overall results and qualifications from the work: Even with the large sequencing depth, rarefaction of the sorted-subset datasets indicated that sequencing was incomplete. Estimated clonotype richness was generally larger for naive than for memory subsets. Only blood was sampled, and tissue TCR repertoires likely differ from those in blood. The small number of donors limited the genetic and exposure-history diversity represented. Across a few donors, around 5% of naive CD4, 3% to 3.5% of naive CD8, approximately 2.5% of memory CD4, and over 0.35% of memory CD8 clonotypes were shared. Based on pairwise subsampling, the degree of clonotype sharing among donors was expected to be affected by sequencing depth. Higher generation probabilities were observed for clonotypes shared by all four sorted-subset donors than for non-shared clonotypes.

CD8 naive samples consisted of CD45RO-negative cells that were positively selected for CCR7, yielding a CD45RA+CCR7+ population without TemRA cells. The donors were healthy, HIV-negative adults with no recently reported acute infections or vaccinations. Every donor was a Caucasian adult living in Nashville, Tennessee, USA. Blood was collected by leukapheresis, and PBMCs were isolated by Ficoll-Histopaque density gradient centrifugation and then cryopreserved in liquid nitrogen vapor phase. Analytical flow cytometry was used to check the purity and quantity of every magnetically sorted T cell population. From each sorted fraction, genomic DNA was isolated and quantified by UV absorbance on a Nanodrop 2000c. Notes on this clone: This receptor's antigen is unknown. No much larger clone exists at a distance of one base, and base qualities are not known.

TCR CDR3 regions were amplified from genomic DNA by multiplex PCR using the deep immunoSEQ assay. Genomic DNA extracted from each cell subset was distributed evenly over all wells of several immunoSEQ 96-well plates, and each plate served as one replicate. For sorted subsets, 150 to 250 ng of genomic DNA, equivalent to about 30,000 T cell genomes, went into each replicate PCR. Purified libraries were quantified with a Qubit 3.0 fluorometer, sized on a Bioanalyzer 2100, and re-quantified with the KAPA Library Quantification kit. A separate single-read 150-cycle Illumina NextSeq 550 flow cell was used to sequence each immunoSEQ 96-well plate. The paper's data handling went like this. The immunoSEQ output contained only junctional sequences without quality scores, so filtering could not match that applied to full-length reads. Sequences were annotated with PyIR, a Python wrapper for IgBLAST v1.9, using IMGT germline references to assign V/J genes and CDR3. Reads were removed for weak V/J assignments (E-value above 1e-6), missing CDR3, stop codons, out-of-frame junctions, or ambiguous translated residues. A V3J clonotype was defined by an identical inferred V gene, J gene, and CDR3 amino acid sequence. To compute the percentage overlap between repertoires, the number of shared unique clonotypes was divided by the size of the smaller repertoire. Three approaches were used to assess repertoire richness: RTK rarefaction, the Chao1 estimator, and Recon v2.1 estimates of unobserved clonotypes. For all TCRbeta clonotypes obtained by the gDNA method from a few donors, generation probabilities were computed with OLGA. TCRdb obtained this table from immuneACCESS and retained in-frame rearrangements with V and J assigned. These tables miss some clones; where compared with another copy, unresolved V genes account for less than half of the shortfall, and the remainder is unexplained. V and J calls and clone size are given by that table; D and trimming were obtained from the DNA. This sample holds almost 700,000 clones; about 91% were observed only once. The top ten constitute about a quarter of the sample.

V loses 8 bases, J loses 0 bases, and the germline ends lie 12 bases apart. The CDR3 contains 14 residues, cysteine and phenylalanine counted. CDR3 DNA is the only sequence kept; it has 42 bases, read in frame from the first base. Via the germline V gene (reference sequence), CDR1 is PRHDT and CDR2 FYEKMQ. Sequenced input: naive CD8+ T cells sorted from blood. In light of the paper, this sample's cell subset or site label describes: CD45RA+CCR7+. The clonotype comes from a young man in good health. The chain links TRBV13 with TRBJ2-3; TRBD2 might be the D gene, on 5 matching bases. The bases are TGTGCCAGCTTGGCGGGTTTTAGCACAGATACGCAGTATTTT. It specifies CASLAGFSTDTQYF.